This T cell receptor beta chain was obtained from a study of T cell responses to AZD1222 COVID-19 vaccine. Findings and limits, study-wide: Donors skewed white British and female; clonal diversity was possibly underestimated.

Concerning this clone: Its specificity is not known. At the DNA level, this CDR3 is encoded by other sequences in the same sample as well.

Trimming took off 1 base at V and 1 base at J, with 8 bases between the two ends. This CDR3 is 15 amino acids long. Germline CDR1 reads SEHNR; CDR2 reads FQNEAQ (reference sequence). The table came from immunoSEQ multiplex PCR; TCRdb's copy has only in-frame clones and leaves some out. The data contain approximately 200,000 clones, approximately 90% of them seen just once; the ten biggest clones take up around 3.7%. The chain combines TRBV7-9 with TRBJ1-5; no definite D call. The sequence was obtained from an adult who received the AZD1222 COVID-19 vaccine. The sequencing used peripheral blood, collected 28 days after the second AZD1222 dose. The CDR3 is CASSLVGSSNQPQHF. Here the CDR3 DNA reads TGTGCCAGCAGCTTAGTCGGCAGCAGCAATCAGCCCCAGCATTTT.